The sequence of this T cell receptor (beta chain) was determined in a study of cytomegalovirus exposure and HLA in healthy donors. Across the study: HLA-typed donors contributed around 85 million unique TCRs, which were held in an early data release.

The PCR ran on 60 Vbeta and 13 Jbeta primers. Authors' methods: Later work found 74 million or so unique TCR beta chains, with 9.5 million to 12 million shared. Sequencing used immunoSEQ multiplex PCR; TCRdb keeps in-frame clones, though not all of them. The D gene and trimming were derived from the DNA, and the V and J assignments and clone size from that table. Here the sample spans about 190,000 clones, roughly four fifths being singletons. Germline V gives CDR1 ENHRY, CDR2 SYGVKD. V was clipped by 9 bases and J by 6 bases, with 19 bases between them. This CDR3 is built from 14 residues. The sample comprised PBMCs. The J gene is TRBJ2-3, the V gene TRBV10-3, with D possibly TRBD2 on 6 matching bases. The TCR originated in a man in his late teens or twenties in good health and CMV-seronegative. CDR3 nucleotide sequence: TGTGCCATTTGGACTGGACTAAGGCCTGATACGCAGTATTTT. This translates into CAIWTGLRPDTQYF.